Below, 18 T cell receptor beta chains from the same sample are listed, as sequenced in a study of blood T cell repertoires in COVID-19. The data were produced by immunoSEQ multiplex PCR, yet TCRdb's version contains in-frame clones alone and is incomplete. This sample has 150,000 to 250,000 clones, with approximately 82% found just once. Source material: peripheral blood. All receptors derive from a human donor with acute or convalescent COVID-19. The donor label of this sample is uncertain.

The chain employs TRBV10-3 and TRBJ1-2; D is possibly TRBD1 (5 bases). Between the trimmed V and J ends, which lost 6 bases and 8 bases, there was a span of 19 bases. The CDR3 sequence is 14 residues long. Germline V CDR1 and CDR2: ENHRY, SYGVKD. CDR3 region: CAIREQAQVGGYTF. As DNA, the CDR3 is TGTGCCATCAGGGAACAGGCCCAAGTCGGAGGCTACACCTTC.

The chain recombines TRBV29-1 with TRBJ2-1; possible D gene TRBD2, 5 bases. The CDR3 covers 13 residues. Trimming removed 3 bases at V and 6 bases at J, with 12 bases between. Germline V gene lookup returns CDR1 SQVTM and CDR2 ANQGSEA. CDR3 nucleotide sequence: TGCAGCGTTGATTCTTGGGAGTTCAATGAGCAGTTCTTC. This codes for CSVDSWEFNEQFF.

The rearrangement links TRBV29-1 to TRBJ1-5, with D perhaps matching TRBD1 (5 bases). The CDR3 loop spans 15 amino acids. Trimming cost V 2 bases and J 5 bases, with 16 bases left between them. Germline CDR1 SQVTM, CDR2 ANQGSEA. CDR3 loop: CSVEIGGTGDQPQHF. The CDR3 bases are TGCAGCGTTGAAATCGGCGGGACTGGGGATCAGCCCCAGCATTTT.

This sequence joins TRBV27 and TRBJ2-1; TRBD2 matches 7 bases. The CDR3 spans 15 residues. Trimming cost V 4 bases and J 6 bases; bases outside gene matches: 9. Germline V gene lookup returns CDR1 MNHEY and CDR2 SMNVEV (reference sequence). CDR3 DNA: TGTGCCAGCAGTTCCCGGGGGGTTGGCCTCAATGAGCAGTTCTTC. It codes for CASSSRGVGLNEQFF.

This chain uses TRBV12-3 or TRBV12-4 with TRBJ2-3; 10 nucleotides agree with TRBD2. The length of the CDR3 is 13 residues. V lost 3 bases to trimming and J lost 9 bases; unmatched junction nucleotides: 3. CDR3: CASSLGSGRTQYF. The CDR3, as DNA: TGTGCCAGCAGTTTGGGTAGCGGGAGGACGCAGTATTTT.

The count of this clone is one. This chain connects TRBV11-2 to TRBJ2-2; 11 bases are shared with TRBD2. V was pared by 5 bases and J by 4 bases, with 6 bases of the junction left unmatched. CDR3 size: 16 residues. The germline CDR1 and CDR2 sequences are SGHAT and FQNNGV. The CDR3 DNA is TGTGCCAGCAGCCCCCCTGGACTAGCGGGCACCGGGGAGCTGTTTTTT. It specifies CASSPPGLAGTGELFF.

The chain links TRBV28 to TRBJ1-5; TRBD1 is a possible D gene (5 bases). Trimming took off 3 bases at V and 2 bases at J, with 11 bases between the two ends. The CDR3 runs 15 residues. Germline V lookup: CDR1 MDHEN, CDR2 SYDVKM. As DNA, the CDR3 is TGTGCCAGCAGTTTCCCCGGAGGGGGCAATCAGCCCCAGCATTTT. Its protein product is CASSFPGGGNQPQHF.

This rearrangement joins TRBV7-9 to TRBJ2-5; D is possibly TRBD1 (6 bases). Deletions cut 0 bases from V and 1 base from J, with 12 bases between. This CDR3 is 16 amino acids long. Germline values: CDR1 SEHNR, CDR2 FQNEAQ (reference sequence). CDR3 in amino acids: CASSLAFSGVQETQYF. CDR3 coding DNA: TGTGCCAGCAGCTTAGCGTTTTCAGGGGTCCAAGAGACCCAGTACTTC. The full variable domain, its missing parts supplied by reference TRBV7-9 and TRBJ2-5, is DTGVSQNPRHKITKRGQNVTFRCDPISEHNRLYWYRQTLGQGPEFLTYFQNEAQLEKSRLLSDRFSAERPKGSFSTLEIQRTEQGDSAMYLCASSLAFSGVQETQYFGPGTRLLVL.

The chain joins TRBV6-5 to TRBJ1-1; 7 bases align to TRBD1. CDR3 length: 13 residues. Trimming removed 4 bases from V and 8 bases from J; junction bases left unmatched: 7. Germline V gives CDR1 MNHEY, CDR2 SVGAGI. CDR3 in DNA: TGTGCCAGCAGTTTGCTACGACAGGGCGAAGCTTTCTTT. Translation gives CASSLLRQGEAFF.

This chain uses TRBV5-1 with TRBJ1-1, with 7 bases fitting TRBD1. CDR3 size: 16 residues. The germline V gene has CDR1 SGHRS and CDR2 YFSETQ. With 4 bases clipped from V and 0 bases from J, the junction kept 9 bases outside the gene matches. DNA for the CDR3: TGCGCCAGCAGCCTCGGACAGGCCCTCATGAACACTGAAGCTTTCTTT. Translated, it gives CASSLGQALMNTEAFF. Full variable domain (outside the CDR3, taken from reference TRBV5-1 and TRBJ1-1): KAGVTQTPRYLIKTRGQQVTLSCSPISGHRSVSWYQQTPGQGLQFLFEYFSETQRNKGNFPGRFSGRQFSNSRSEMNVSTLELGDSALYLCASSLGQALMNTEAFFGQGTRLTVV.

The CDR3 nucleotides are TGTGCCAGCAGCTTAACCGGCGGGAGTCCATCCTACGAGCAGTACTTC. Translation: CASSLTGGSPSYEQYF. The gene calls are TRBV7-2 and TRBJ2-7; TRBD2 matches 7 bases. Trimming at V came to 2 bases and at J to 1 base, leaving 8 bases not matched to a gene. This CDR3 has 16 residues. Germline V CDR1 and CDR2: SGHTA, FQGNSA.

Comment on this clone: The same CDR3 also results from other DNA sequences found in this sample. CDR3 in DNA: TGTGCCAGCAGCCCACAGGGGGCAGGCAATCAGCCCCAGCATTTT. Encoded protein: CASSPQGAGNQPQHF. The genes are TRBV9 and TRBJ1-5; 9 positions agree with TRBD1. J gave up 2 bases and V 4 bases, and 4 bases lay outside the gene matches. The CDR3 totals 15 residues. Germline loops: CDR1 SGDLS, CDR2 YYNGEE.

CDR3 sequence (DNA): TGTGCCAGCTCACCCTCGACAGGAGGCTTAACTGAAGCTTTCTTT. Translated, it gives CASSPSTGGLTEAFF. The gene calls are TRBV18 and TRBJ1-1; a possible D gene is TRBD1 (6 bases). There are 15 residues in the CDR3. CDR1 is KGHSH and CDR2 is LQKENI in the germline V gene. Between the trimmed V and J ends, which lost 3 bases and 5 bases, there was a span of 16 bases.

The genes are TRBV5-1 and TRBJ1-5; 10 nucleotides line up with TRBD1. With 0 bases clipped from V and 6 bases from J, the junction kept 3 bases outside the gene matches. The CDR3 extends over 15 amino acids. CDR1 is SGHRS, CDR2 YFSETQ, per germline. The CDR3 loop is CASSLDGDRGQPQHF. In DNA, the CDR3 is TGCGCCAGCAGCTTGGACGGGGACAGGGGTCAGCCCCAGCATTTT.

The rearrangement links TRBV3-1 (or the pseudogene TRBV3-2) to TRBJ2-2, with a possible D match to TRBD1 (5 bases). This CDR3 has 16 residues. Germline V gives CDR1 LGHDT, CDR2 YNNKEL (reference sequence). Trimming pared 2 bases from V and 0 bases from J, leaving 10 bases between. The CDR3 is CASSQSSGSNTGELFF. The CDR3 coding sequence is TGTGCCAGCAGCCAATCTTCAGGGTCGAACACCGGGGAGCTGTTTTTT.

This clone was observed a single time. The chain joins TRBV3-1 (or the pseudogene TRBV3-2) to TRBJ2-2; 7 bases line up with TRBD2. From germline, CDR1 is LGHDT and CDR2 YNNKEL (reference sequence). The CDR3 runs to 16 residues. The V gene end was trimmed by 4 bases and the J gene end by 5 bases; junction bases not matched to a gene: 10. The CDR3 nucleotides are TGTGCCAGCAGCCCTGTGGCGGGAGTAAGGACCGGGGAGCTGTTTTTT. Translation gives CASSPVAGVRTGELFF.

This chain connects TRBV5-1 to TRBJ2-3, with D tentatively TRBD1 (7 bases). The CDR3 is 16 amino acids. CDR1 and CDR2 from the germline V gene are SGHRS and YFSETQ. Trimming cost V 0 bases and J 4 bases, with 15 bases left between them. CDR3 protein: CASSLGVQGGADTQYF. As DNA, the CDR3 is TGCGCCAGCAGCTTGGGAGTTCAGGGGGGAGCAGATACGCAGTATTTT.

This chain connects TRBV7-9 to TRBJ2-3; possibly TRBD2 for D (5 bases). This CDR3 is 15 amino acids long. Germline loops: CDR1 SEHNR, CDR2 FQNEAQ (reference sequence). Trimming took 5 bases from V and 2 from J, leaving 14 bases between them. The CDR3 is CASSPPGITTDTQYF. The CDR3 DNA sequence: TGTGCCAGCAGCCCCCCGGGGATCACCACAGATACGCAGTATTTT.